The sequence of this TCR beta chain was determined in a study of T cells in Graves' hyperthyroidism and ophthalmopathy. Disease duration was under 3 months in the ophthalmopathy patients, who also had a Clinical Activity Score of at least 3 and a NOSPECS grade of at least 4. Patients were excluded because of uncontrolled infection, other autoimmune disease, pregnancy or lactation. Fresh peripheral blood, 10 ml, was the source of the PBMCs. Template material for amplifying TCR beta CDR3 regions consisted of RNA transcripts. RT-PCR in the first round (using the HTBI primer set) targeted the TCR CDR3. One entry per CDR3 protein results from TCRdb running MiXCR on the multiplex PCR reads. The table includes roughly 520,000 distinct CDR3 sequences, around 24% detected once. Worth noting for this clonotype: Its target is not known.

Findings and limits, study-wide: Ophthalmopathy prediction by the model preceded onset by a median roughly 6.3 months.

CDR3 size: 14 residues. V was clipped by 1 base and J by 7 bases; unmatched bases: 7. In germline, CDR1 is DFQATT, CDR2 SNEGSKA (reference sequence). This clonotype was obtained from a woman aged 30 to 39 with Graves' ophthalmopathy. Sequences were obtained from blood. The V call is TRBV20-1, the J call TRBJ2-4; 7 nucleotides align to TRBD1. The CDR3 bases are TGCAGTGCTAGAGGTCAGGGGGAGAATAACATTCAGTACTTC. Its protein product is CSARGQGENNIQYF.